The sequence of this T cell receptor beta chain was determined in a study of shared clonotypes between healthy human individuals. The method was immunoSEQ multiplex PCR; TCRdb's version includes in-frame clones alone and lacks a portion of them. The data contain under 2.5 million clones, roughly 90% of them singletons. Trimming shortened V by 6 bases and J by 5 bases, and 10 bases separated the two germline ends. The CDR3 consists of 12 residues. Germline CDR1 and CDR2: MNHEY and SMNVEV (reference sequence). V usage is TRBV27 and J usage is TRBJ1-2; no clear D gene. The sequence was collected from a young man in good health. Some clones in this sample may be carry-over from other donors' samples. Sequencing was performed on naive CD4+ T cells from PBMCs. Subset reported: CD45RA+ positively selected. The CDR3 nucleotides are TGTGCCAGCAGCCCTATGGGGTATGGCTACACCTTC. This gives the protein CASSPMGYGYTF.